Below, 32 T cell receptor beta chains from the same sample are listed, as sequenced in a study of control samples from healthy donors and cancer patients. Sequencing used immunoSEQ multiplex PCR; TCRdb keeps in-frame clones, though not all of them. The table shows roughly 32,000 clones, with 86% occurring only once. Source material: PBMCs. The receptors were sampled from a woman in her thirties or forties with lung cancer.

V is TRBV5-4 and J is TRBJ1-1; the D gene is possibly TRBD1 (5 bases). The CDR3 is 15 residues long. Trimming took 2 bases from V and 0 from J, leaving 11 bases between them. The V gene's germline CDR1 is SGHNT and CDR2 YYREEE (reference sequence). DNA for the CDR3: TGTGCCAGCAGCTTCGGGGCAGGGATGAACACTGAAGCTTTCTTT. It yields the protein CASSFGAGMNTEAFF.

The gene calls are TRBV3-1 (or the pseudogene TRBV3-2) and TRBJ2-1, with D maybe TRBD2 (5 bases). Germline V CDR1 and CDR2: LGHDT, YNNKEL (reference sequence). Between the trimmed V and J ends, which lost 4 bases and 7 bases, there was a span of 14 bases. The CDR3 extends over 14 amino acids. The CDR3 coding sequence is TGTGCCAGCAGCCCCGGGGATAGTACGAATGAGCAGTTCTTC. Amino acids: CASSPGDSTNEQFF.

This chain uses TRBV29-1 with TRBJ2-1, with TRBD2 matching over 10 bases. The CDR3 contains 16 residues. CDR1 SQVTM and CDR2 ANQGSEA come from the germline V gene. V shed 2 bases and J 4 bases; nucleotides not matched to a gene: 8. CDR3 coding DNA: TGCAGCGTTGAATTGAGAGAGCGGGGGGGATACAATGAGCAGTTCTTC. Encoded protein: CSVELRERGGYNEQFF.

The chain carries TRBV12-5 and TRBJ1-2; D remains ambiguous. The V gene lost 1 base and the J gene lost 0 bases, with 18 bases spanning the gap. CDR1 LGHNT and CDR2 FRNRAP come from the germline V gene. The CDR3 is 18 amino acids. Here the CDR3 reads CASGLEAANYGANYGYTF. The CDR3 coding sequence is TGTGCTAGTGGTTTGGAGGCGGCGAACTATGGAGCTAACTATGGCTACACCTTC.

The chain joins TRBV6-5 to TRBJ2-1, with no clear D. This CDR3 is 15 amino acids long. Per germline, CDR1 MNHEY and CDR2 SVGAGI. Trimming took off 5 bases at V and 0 bases at J, with 11 bases between the two ends. This CDR3 reads CASSRKRSSYNEQFF. The CDR3 coding sequence is TGTGCCAGCAGTCGAAAACGTAGCTCCTACAATGAGCAGTTCTTC.

This chain links TRBV11-1 with TRBJ1-3; D is undetermined. Trimming stripped 2 bases from V and 4 bases from J, with 12 bases between. Per germline, CDR1 SGHAT and CDR2 FQDESV (reference sequence). This CDR3 contains 15 residues. The CDR3 coding sequence is TGTGCCAGCAGCTTACACCGGGTCGACGGAAACACCATATATTTT. The encoded protein is CASSLHRVDGNTIYF.

Here the CDR3 reads CASSLNPGAGVLNTQYF. The CDR3 DNA is TGTGCCAGCAGCTTAAACCCAGGGGCAGGGGTATTGAATACGCAGTATTTT. V and J are TRBV11-2 and TRBJ2-3; the D gene is possibly TRBD1 (6 bases). This CDR3 contains 17 residues. Germline V gives CDR1 SGHAT, CDR2 FQNNGV. V lost 2 bases to trimming and J lost 7 bases, with 22 bases between them.

This chain links TRBV5-1 with TRBJ2-1; 10 bases match TRBD2. This CDR3 is built from 16 residues. V was clipped by 4 bases and J by 4 bases; unmatched bases: 8. Germline-derived CDR1 and CDR2 are SGHRS and YFSETQ. The CDR3 DNA reads as TGCGCCAGCAGCAGCGGACTAGCGGCGAATTACAATGAGCAGTTCTTC. Its protein product is CASSSGLAANYNEQFF.

In its sample, this clone was seen once. V is TRBV19 and J is TRBJ2-1, with D perhaps TRBD1 (6 bases). V lost 3 bases, J lost 5 bases, and 20 bases lay in between. Germline assignment: CDR1 LNHDA and CDR2 SQIVND (reference sequence). The CDR3 loop spans 17 amino acids. Written as DNA, the CDR3 is TGTGCCAGTAGTATCGGTAGTGGGACACTCCACAACAATGAGCAGTTCTTC. It codes for CASSIGSGTLHNNEQFF.

The rearrangement uses TRBV14 and TRBJ1-2, with unresolved D. Germline assignment: CDR1 SGHDN and CDR2 FVKESK. Trimming cost V 0 bases and J 1 base, with 9 bases left between them. The CDR3 covers 15 residues. DNA for the CDR3: TGTGCCAGCAGCCAAGATCTGGGCCGTAACTATGGCTACACCTTC. Its translation is CASSQDLGRNYGYTF.

This clone was recorded a few times. The rearrangement uses TRBV7-8 and TRBJ1-2, with D uncertain. The CDR3 has 14 residues. CDR1 is SGHVS and CDR2 is FQNEAQ in the germline V gene. The V end lost 1 base, the J end lost 4 bases, and 10 bases lay between the germline ends. The CDR3 reads CASSLGRQSYGYTF. The CDR3 region has the DNA TGTGCCAGCAGCTTAGGGCGCCAGAGCTATGGCTACACCTTC.

V is TRBV29-1 and J is TRBJ1-1; D is uncertain. V was trimmed by 3 bases and J by 6 bases, leaving 8 bases between them. This CDR3 is built from 11 residues. Germline CDR1 SQVTM, CDR2 ANQGSEA. In nucleotides, the CDR3 is TGCAGCGTTGACGTGATGTCTGAAGCTTTCTTT. This sequence encodes CSVDVMSEAFF.

The chain has TRBV6-1 and TRBJ2-6; D uncertain. CDR1 MNHNS and CDR2 SASEGT come from the germline V gene. Deletions cut 5 bases from V and 2 bases from J, with 4 bases between. The CDR3 has 13 amino acids. DNA for the CDR3: TGTGCCAGCAGTTATGCTGGGGCCAACGTCCTGACTTTC. It translates to CASSYAGANVLTF.

The V call is TRBV3-1 (or the pseudogene TRBV3-2), the J call TRBJ1-2, with 12 nucleotides matching TRBD1. Germline V gives CDR1 LGHDT, CDR2 YNNKEL (reference sequence). The CDR3 spans 18 residues. The ends lost 1 base at V and 1 base at J; junction bases unmatched: 7. The CDR3 coding sequence is TGTGCCAGCAGCCAAGCTTGGGGACAGGGGGCGATTAACTATGGCTACACCTTC. Encoded protein: CASSQAWGQGAINYGYTF.

CDR3 sequence reads: CASSLVGGATDTQYF. In nucleotides, the CDR3 is TGTGCCAGCAGCTTAGTCGGGGGGGCGACAGATACGCAGTATTTT. The chain links TRBV7-2 to TRBJ2-3; 8 nucleotides match TRBD2. The CDR3 contains 15 residues. J was trimmed by 3 bases and V by 1 base; bases with no gene match: 3. The germline V gene encodes CDR1 SGHTA and CDR2 FQGNSA.

The gene calls are TRBV5-1 and TRBJ2-1, with 12 bases matching TRBD2. CDR1 SGHRS and CDR2 YFSETQ come from the germline V gene. Germline trimming cut 7 bases from V and 6 bases from J; bases unmatched to any gene: 8. CDR3 length: 15 amino acids. The DNA of the CDR3 is TGCGCCAGCGGACTTAAACTAGCGGGGGGCAATGAGCAGTTCTTC. It encodes CASGLKLAGGNEQFF.

The chain has TRBV29-1 and TRBJ1-1, with D unclear. V was cut by 6 bases and J by 0 bases, with 11 bases left in between. The germline CDR1 and CDR2 sequences are SQVTM and ANQGSEA. The CDR3 covers 13 residues. The CDR3 spells CSVGSSVNTEAFF. CDR3 in DNA: TGCAGCGTGGGATCCAGTGTGAACACTGAAGCTTTCTTT.

This sequence joins TRBV6-2 or TRBV6-3 and TRBJ1-2, with no clear D. V lost 2 bases and J lost 5, with 9 bases in between. Germline V gives CDR1 MNHEY, CDR2 SVGEGT. The CDR3 loop spans 13 amino acids. Written as DNA, the CDR3 is TGTGCCAGCAGTTACGGCGGGGAATATGGCTACACCTTC. Its translation is CASSYGGEYGYTF.

The chain links TRBV19 to TRBJ1-1, with a possible D match to TRBD1 (6 bases). Germline loops: CDR1 LNHDA, CDR2 SQIVND (reference sequence). The CDR3 consists of 12 residues. Trimming took off 9 bases at V and 1 base at J, with 9 bases between the two ends. CDR3 sequence reads: CASSDRNTEAFF. The CDR3 DNA sequence: TGTGCCAGCTCGGACAGGAACACTGAAGCTTTCTTT.

The chain is built from TRBV24-1 and TRBJ1-4; D gene ambiguous. Trimming pared 0 bases from V and 8 bases from J, leaving 6 bases between. Germline CDR1 KGHDR, CDR2 SFDVKD. The CDR3 loop spans 13 amino acids. CDR3 nucleotide sequence: TGTGCCACCAGTGATTTGGTGGGGGAAAAACTGTTTTTT. Residues: CATSDLVGEKLFF.

This clone came up once. The chain has TRBV4-1 and TRBJ2-1; D may be TRBD2 (6 bases). CDR1 MGHRA and CDR2 YSYEKL come from the germline V gene. The CDR3 is 17 residues long. Trimming removed 3 bases at V and 8 bases at J, with 23 bases between. CDR3 protein: CASSHIITGVLGDEQFF. The DNA of the CDR3 is TGCGCCAGCAGCCACATAATTACGGGGGTCCTGGGGGATGAGCAGTTCTTC.

V usage is TRBV5-5 and J usage is TRBJ1-1; TRBD1 is a possible D gene (5 bases). From germline, CDR1 is SGHKS and CDR2 YYEKEE (reference sequence). The CDR3 is 12 amino acids. V lost 3 bases and J 7 bases, leaving 10 bases between the germline ends. CDR3: CASSWGGSEAFF. CDR3 sequence (DNA): TGTGCCAGCAGCTGGGGGGGAAGTGAAGCTTTCTTT. Together with reference TRBV5-5 and TRBJ1-1, the CDR3 gives the full variable domain: DAGVTQSPTHLIKTRGQQVTLRCSPISGHKSVSWYQQVLGQGPQFIFQYYEKEERGRGNFPDRFSARQFPNYSSELNVNALLLGDSALYLCASSWGGSEAFFGQGTRLTVV.

The chain combines TRBV11-3 with TRBJ2-3, with D perhaps assigned TRBD1 or TRBD2 (5 bases each). CDR1 SGHNT and CDR2 YENEEA come from the germline V gene. Trimming took 0 bases from V and 4 from J, leaving 11 bases between them. The CDR3 loop spans 15 amino acids. The CDR3 protein is CASSLDPRGPDTQYF. The CDR3 DNA is TGTGCCAGCAGCTTAGACCCTCGGGGCCCAGATACGCAGTATTTT.

The count of this clone is one. This sequence joins TRBV19 and TRBJ2-3; possibly TRBD2 for D (6 bases). Germline CDR1 and CDR2: LNHDA and SQIVND (reference sequence). V was trimmed by 1 base and J by 2 bases, leaving 10 bases between them. The CDR3 runs to 15 residues. The chain's CDR3 is CASSIGGTDTDTQYF. CDR3 nucleotides: TGTGCCAGTAGTATAGGGGGGACTGACACAGATACGCAGTATTTT.

The genes are TRBV30 and TRBJ2-3; TRBD2 agrees at 8 bases. This CDR3 region has 16 residues. The V segment lost 2 bases and the J segment 4 bases; nucleotides outside the gene matches: 11. CDR1 GTSNPN and CDR2 SVGIG come from the germline V gene (reference sequence). The CDR3: CAWSSPLTGGPDTQYF. CDR3 nucleotides: TGTGCCTGGAGTTCTCCCTTAACGGGGGGGCCAGATACGCAGTATTTT.

The chain links TRBV6-1 to TRBJ2-5; D gene uncertain. The CDR3 runs to 15 residues. Per germline, CDR1 MNHNS and CDR2 SASEGT. Trimming pared 2 bases from V and 2 bases from J, leaving 12 bases between. The CDR3 region has the DNA TGTGCCAGCAGTGAAAGCTGGGTAGAACAAGAGACCCAGTACTTC. This encodes CASSESWVEQETQYF.

The J gene is TRBJ2-3, the V gene TRBV6-5, with 9 bases fitting TRBD2. There are 15 residues in the CDR3. Germline V gene data show CDR1 as MNHEY and CDR2 as SVGAGI. Germline trimming cut 5 bases from V and 4 bases from J; bases unmatched to any gene: 7. The CDR3 spells CASSTGGGASDTQYF. CDR3 coding DNA: TGTGCCAGCAGTACGGGCGGGGGGGCCTCAGATACGCAGTATTTT.

The rearrangement links TRBV19 to TRBJ2-1; weak D call: TRBD2 (5 bases). This CDR3 spans 15 amino acids. The germline V gene has CDR1 LNHDA and CDR2 SQIVND (reference sequence). Deletions cut 6 bases from V and 0 bases from J, with 12 bases between. The CDR3 here is CASRDQRSSYNEQFF. The CDR3 region has the DNA TGTGCCAGTAGAGACCAGCGGAGCTCCTACAATGAGCAGTTCTTC.

V usage is TRBV5-4 and J usage is TRBJ2-5; 9 positions agree with TRBD1. After removal of 0 bases from V and 3 bases from J, the junction contained 0 bases not matched to a gene. Looked up from germline, CDR1 is SGHNT and CDR2 is YYREEE (reference sequence). There are 14 residues in the CDR3. CDR3 residues: CASSLGQGEETQYF. As DNA, the CDR3 is TGTGCCAGCAGCTTGGGACAGGGGGAAGAGACCCAGTACTTC.

The chain couples TRBV3-1 (or the pseudogene TRBV3-2) to TRBJ2-3; TRBD2 is a possible D gene (7 bases). V shed 0 bases and J shed 6 bases, with 19 bases lying between them. The germline CDR1 and CDR2 sequences are LGHDT and YNNKEL (reference sequence). The CDR3 is 17 amino acids. CDR3 DNA: TGTGCCAGCAGCCAAGATGACCGGCGGGGGCCCTACGATACGCAGTATTTT. Protein sequence: CASSQDDRRGPYDTQYF.

This chain links TRBV3-1 (or the pseudogene TRBV3-2) with TRBJ2-3; 9 bases are a match to TRBD2. J gave up 2 bases and V 4 bases, and 16 bases lay outside the gene matches. This CDR3 has 19 amino acids. Germline values: CDR1 LGHDT, CDR2 YNNKEL (reference sequence). The CDR3 loop is CASSLRRAGGHDTTDTQYF. CDR3 in DNA: TGTGCCAGCAGCCTTAGAAGGGCGGGGGGGCACGATACCACAGATACGCAGTATTTT.

This rearrangement joins TRBV9 to TRBJ2-5; 14 positions agree with TRBD2. Trimming cost V 3 bases and J 3 bases; bases outside gene matches: 7. Germline CDR1 is SGDLS and CDR2 is YYNGEE. The CDR3 spans 17 residues. The CDR3 is CASSAYMGLAGEETQYF. The CDR3 nucleotides are TGTGCCAGCAGCGCTTACATGGGACTAGCGGGGGAAGAGACCCAGTACTTC.